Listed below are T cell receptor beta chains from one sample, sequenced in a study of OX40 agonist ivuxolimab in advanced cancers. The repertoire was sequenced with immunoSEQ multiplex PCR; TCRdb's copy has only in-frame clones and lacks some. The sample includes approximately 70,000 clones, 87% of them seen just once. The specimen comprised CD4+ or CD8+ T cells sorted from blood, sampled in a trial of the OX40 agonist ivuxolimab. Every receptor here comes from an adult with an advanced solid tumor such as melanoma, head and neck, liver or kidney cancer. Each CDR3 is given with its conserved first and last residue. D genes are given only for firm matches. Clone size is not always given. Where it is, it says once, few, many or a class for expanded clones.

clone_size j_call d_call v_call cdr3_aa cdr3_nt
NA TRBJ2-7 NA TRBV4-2 CASSQGIQGEQYF TGTGCCAGCAGCCAGGGTATTCAAGGCGAGCAGTACTTC
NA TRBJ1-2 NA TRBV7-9 CASSFGGDYGYTF TGTGCCAGCAGCTTCGGAGGAGACTATGGCTACACCTTC
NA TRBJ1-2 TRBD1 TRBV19 CASSIGTGNYGYTF TGTGCCAGTAGTATTGGGACAGGCAACTATGGCTACACCTTC
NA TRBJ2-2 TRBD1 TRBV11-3 CASSPGQTGELFF TGTGCCAGCAGCCCGGGACAGACCGGGGAGCTGTTTTTT
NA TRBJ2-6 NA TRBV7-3 CASSPQGGANVLTF TGTGCCAGCAGCCCCCAAGGTGGGGCCAACGTCCTGACTTTC
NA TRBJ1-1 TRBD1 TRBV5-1 CASSQHSRGGTTEAFF TGCGCCAGCAGTCAGCATAGCAGGGGGGGAACCACTGAAGCTTTCTTT
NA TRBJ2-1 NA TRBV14 CASSQDPRGREQFF TGTGCCAGCAGCCAAGATCCGAGGGGTAGGGAGCAGTTCTTC
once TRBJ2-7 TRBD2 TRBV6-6 CASRTTSGRSYEQYF TGTGCCAGCAGAACGACTAGCGGGAGGTCGTACGAGCAGTACTTC
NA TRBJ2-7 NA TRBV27 CASRRPGPLGYEQYF TGTGCCAGCAGACGGCCGGGCCCCTTGGGTTACGAGCAGTACTTC
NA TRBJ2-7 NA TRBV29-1 CSVRERYEQYF TGCAGCGTTCGGGAGCGCTACGAGCAGTACTTC
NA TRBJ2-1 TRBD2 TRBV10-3 CALSSGRSNNEQFF TGTGCCTTGTCTAGCGGGAGGTCGAACAATGAGCAGTTCTTC
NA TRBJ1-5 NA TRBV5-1 CASSLEGVGNQPQHF TGCGCCAGCAGCTTGGAAGGGGTTGGCAATCAGCCCCAGCATTTT
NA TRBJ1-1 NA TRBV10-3 CAISYADTEAFF TGTGCCATCTCATATGCGGACACTGAAGCTTTCTTT
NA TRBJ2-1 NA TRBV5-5 CASSLAGGANEQFF TGTGCCAGCAGCTTGGCCGGAGGGGCTAATGAGCAGTTCTTC
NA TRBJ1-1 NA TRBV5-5 CASSLALGSTEAFF TGTGCCAGCAGCTTGGCCTTGGGGTCAACTGAAGCTTTCTTT